This T cell receptor (beta chain) was captured by sequencing in a study of shared T cell receptors in the human thymus. Data came from immunoSEQ multiplex PCR; TCRdb stores just in-frame clones and leaves some out. The sample has hundreds of thousands of clones, around 82% seen once. Germline trimming cut 1 base from V and 4 bases from J; bases unmatched to any gene: 7. In germline, CDR1 is LNHDA, CDR2 SQIVND (reference sequence). This CDR3 has 17 residues. The same data also went into a second study, on human thymus T cells. From that paper: Infants served as donors; they were healthy and Finnish and were having corrective surgery for congenital heart defects. Thymic resections from corrective heart surgery supplied the tissue. Biased V and J segment usage appeared in thymus and peripheral blood. Related work found strong thymic repertoire overlap between unrelated individuals.

This sequence originates from a boy under three years old with a congenital heart defect. The chain combines TRBV19 with TRBJ2-1, with 10 bases matching TRBD2. The sample was thymocytes. CDR3 in DNA: TGTGCCAGTAGTATAGGGCTAGCGGGAGCAACGTACAATGAGCAGTTCTTC. Its protein product is CASSIGLAGATYNEQFF.